The T cell receptor beta chain under discussion was sequenced for a study of blood T cell repertoires in COVID-19. The method was immunoSEQ multiplex PCR; TCRdb's version includes in-frame clones alone and lacks a portion of them. The data show roughly 250,000 clones, with just under 90% seen just once and around 0.87% held by the top ten. CDR3 size: 16 residues. V was pared by 0 bases and J by 8 bases, with 9 bases of the junction left unmatched. From germline, CDR1 is SGHRS and CDR2 YFSETQ. This chain uses TRBV5-1 with TRBJ2-1; 9 positions agree with TRBD2. The source material was PBMCs or T cells enriched from blood (not recorded which). This clonotype was sampled from a man between 45 and 60 years old who had been exposed to COVID-19. CDR3 DNA: TGCGCCAGCAGCTTGGCGGGACTAGCCCTCACTGATGAGCAGTTCTTC. Its protein is CASSLAGLALTDEQFF.